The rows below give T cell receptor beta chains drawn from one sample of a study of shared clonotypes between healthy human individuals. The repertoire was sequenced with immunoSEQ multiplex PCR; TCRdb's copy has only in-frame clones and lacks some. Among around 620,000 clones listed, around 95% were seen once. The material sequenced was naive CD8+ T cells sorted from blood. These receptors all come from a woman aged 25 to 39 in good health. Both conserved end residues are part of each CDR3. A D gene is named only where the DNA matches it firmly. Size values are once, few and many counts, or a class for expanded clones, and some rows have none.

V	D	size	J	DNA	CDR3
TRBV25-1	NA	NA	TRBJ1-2	TGTGCCAGCAGGGCCACAGACAAAAACTATGGCTACACCTTC	CASRATDKNYGYTF
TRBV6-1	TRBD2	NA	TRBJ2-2	TGTGCCAGCAGTGAACTGGCGGGGGTGTACACCGGGGAGCTGTTTTTT	CASSELAGVYTGELFF
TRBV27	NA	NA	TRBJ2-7	TGTGCCAGCAGTTTGTGCCGGGACACCCTACGGCCCTACGAGCAGTACTTC	CASSLCRDTLRPYEQYF
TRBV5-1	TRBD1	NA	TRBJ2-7	TGCGCCAGCAGCTTGGATCTGGGACAGGGAAGGCCCGAGCAGTACTTC	CASSLDLGQGRPEQYF
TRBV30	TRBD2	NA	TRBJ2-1	TGTGCCTGGAACGGACCAGCGGGAGTCGGGGATACGTTCTTC	CAWNGPAGVGDTFF
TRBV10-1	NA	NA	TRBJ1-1	TGCGCCAGCGCGAAGGACGTGAACACTGAAGCTTTCTTT	CASAKDVNTEAFF
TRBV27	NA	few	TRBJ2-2	TGTGCCAGCAGTTGGCCGAACACCGGGGAGCTGTTTTTT	CASSWPNTGELFF
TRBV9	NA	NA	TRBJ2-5	TGTGCCAGCAGCGTGCGACCCACGGAGGTCCAAGAGACCCAGTACTTC	CASSVRPTEVQETQYF
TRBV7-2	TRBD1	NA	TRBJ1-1	TGTGCCAGCAGCTTAGGGAGAGTGGGACAGGGATTCATGAACACTGAAGCTTTCTTT	CASSLGRVGQGFMNTEAFF
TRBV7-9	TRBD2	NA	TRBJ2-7	TGTGCCAGCAGCTTAGCTAGCGGGAGGAACAACGAGCAGTACTTC	CASSLASGRNNEQYF
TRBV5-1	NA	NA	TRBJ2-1	TGCGCCAGCAGCTTGGTCTCGGAGACCGATGAGCAGTTCTTC	CASSLVSETDEQFF
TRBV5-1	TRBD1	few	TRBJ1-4	TGCGCCAGCAGCTACGGACAGGAAACTAATGAAAAACTGTTTTTT	CASSYGQETNEKLFF
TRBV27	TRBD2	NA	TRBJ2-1	TGTGCCAGCAGTTTATCGTCTAGCGGCAATGAGCAGTTCTTC	CASSLSSSGNEQFF
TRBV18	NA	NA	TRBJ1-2	TGTGCCAGCTCACCAGGGGGGGACTACACCTTC	CASSPGGDYTF
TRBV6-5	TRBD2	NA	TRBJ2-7	TGTGCCAGCAGTTATGGCCCGACTAGCGGAAACTACGAGCAGTACTTC	CASSYGPTSGNYEQYF
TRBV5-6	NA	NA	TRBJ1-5	TGTGCCAGCAGCTTGAAGAGGAGCAATCAGCCCCAGCATTTT	CASSLKRSNQPQHF
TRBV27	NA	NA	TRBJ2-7	TGTGCCAGCAGTTTAACCGCGGACTCCTACGAGCAGTACTTC	CASSLTADSYEQYF